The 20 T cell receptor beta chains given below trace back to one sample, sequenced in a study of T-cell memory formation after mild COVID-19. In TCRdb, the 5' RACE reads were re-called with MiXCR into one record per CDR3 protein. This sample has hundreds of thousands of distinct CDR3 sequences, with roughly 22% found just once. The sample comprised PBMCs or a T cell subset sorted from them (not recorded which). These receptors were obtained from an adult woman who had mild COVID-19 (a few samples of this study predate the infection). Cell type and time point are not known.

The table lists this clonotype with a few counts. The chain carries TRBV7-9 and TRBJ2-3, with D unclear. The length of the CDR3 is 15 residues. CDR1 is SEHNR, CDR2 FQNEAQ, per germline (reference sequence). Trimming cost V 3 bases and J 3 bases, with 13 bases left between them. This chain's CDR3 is CASSLTLAKTDTQYF. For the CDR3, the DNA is TGTGCCAGCAGCTTGACGCTGGCTAAAACAGATACGCAGTATTTT.

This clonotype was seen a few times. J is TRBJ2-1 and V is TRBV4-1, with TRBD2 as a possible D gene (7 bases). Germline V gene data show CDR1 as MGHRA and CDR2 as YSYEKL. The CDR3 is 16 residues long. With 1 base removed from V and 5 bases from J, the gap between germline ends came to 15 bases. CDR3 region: CASSQVAGASHNEQFF. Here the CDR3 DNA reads TGCGCCAGCAGCCAAGTCGCGGGGGCTAGCCACAATGAGCAGTTCTTC.

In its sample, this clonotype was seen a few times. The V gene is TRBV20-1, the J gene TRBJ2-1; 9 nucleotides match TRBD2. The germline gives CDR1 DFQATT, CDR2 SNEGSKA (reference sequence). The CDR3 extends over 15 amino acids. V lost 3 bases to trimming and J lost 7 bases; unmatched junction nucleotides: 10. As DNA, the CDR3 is TGCAGTGCTAGGCAAGCGGGAGGAGGCAGGAATGAGCAGTTCTTC. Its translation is CSARQAGGGRNEQFF.

The CDR3 spells CASSFETSGGSYNEQFF. The CDR3 DNA is TGTGCCAGCAGCTTCGAGACTAGCGGGGGATCCTACAATGAGCAGTTCTTC. The chain employs TRBV11-1 and TRBJ2-1; 12 nucleotides match TRBD2. The CDR3 has 17 amino acids. Germline V lookup: CDR1 SGHAT, CDR2 FQDESV (reference sequence). Trimming at V came to 3 bases and at J to 1 base, leaving 4 bases not matched to a gene.

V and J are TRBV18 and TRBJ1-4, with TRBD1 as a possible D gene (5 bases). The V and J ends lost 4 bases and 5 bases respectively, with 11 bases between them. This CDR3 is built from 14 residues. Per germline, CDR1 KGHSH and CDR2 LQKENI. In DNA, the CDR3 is TGTGCCAGCTCACGGGGGAACCTCAATGAAAAACTGTTTTTT. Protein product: CASSRGNLNEKLFF.

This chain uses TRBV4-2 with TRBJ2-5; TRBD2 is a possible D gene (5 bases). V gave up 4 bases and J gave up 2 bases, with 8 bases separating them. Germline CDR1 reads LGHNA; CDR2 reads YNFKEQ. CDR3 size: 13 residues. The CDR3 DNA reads TGTGCCAGCAGCCCGTCGGGACAAGAGACCCAGTACTTC. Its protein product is CASSPSGQETQYF.

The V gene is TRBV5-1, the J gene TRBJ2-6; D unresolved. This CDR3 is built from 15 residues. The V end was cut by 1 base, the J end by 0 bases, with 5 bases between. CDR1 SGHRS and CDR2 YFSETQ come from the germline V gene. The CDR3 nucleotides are TGCGCCAGCAGCTTGCACTCCTCTGGGGCCAACGTCCTGACTTTC. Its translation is CASSLHSSGANVLTF.

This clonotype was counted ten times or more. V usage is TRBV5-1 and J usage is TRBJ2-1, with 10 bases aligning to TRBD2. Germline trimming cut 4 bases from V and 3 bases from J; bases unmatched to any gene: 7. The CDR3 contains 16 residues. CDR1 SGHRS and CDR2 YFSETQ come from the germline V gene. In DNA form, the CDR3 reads TGCGCCAGCAGCCCCAGTAGCGGGGGGATCTACAATGAGCAGTTCTTC. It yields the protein CASSPSSGGIYNEQFF.

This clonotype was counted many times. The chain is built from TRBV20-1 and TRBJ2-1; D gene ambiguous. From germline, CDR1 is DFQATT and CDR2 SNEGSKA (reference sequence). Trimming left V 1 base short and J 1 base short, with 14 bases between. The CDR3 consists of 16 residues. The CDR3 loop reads CSARVGRRFSYNEQFF. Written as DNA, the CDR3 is TGCAGTGCTAGAGTAGGCAGGCGCTTTTCCTACAATGAGCAGTTCTTC.

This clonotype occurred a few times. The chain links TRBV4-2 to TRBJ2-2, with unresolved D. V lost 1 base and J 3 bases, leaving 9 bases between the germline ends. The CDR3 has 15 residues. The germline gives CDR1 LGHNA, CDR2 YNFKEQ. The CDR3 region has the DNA TGTGCCAGCAGCCAAGGGGTATTTGACACCGGGGAGCTGTTTTTT. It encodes CASSQGVFDTGELFF.

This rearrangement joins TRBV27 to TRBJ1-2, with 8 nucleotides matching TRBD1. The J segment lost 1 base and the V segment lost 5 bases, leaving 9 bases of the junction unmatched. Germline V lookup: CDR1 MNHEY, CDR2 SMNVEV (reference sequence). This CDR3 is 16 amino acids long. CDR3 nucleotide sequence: TGTGCCAGCAGTGTGACAGTGGGACAGGATAACTATGGCTACACCTTC. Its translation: CASSVTVGQDNYGYTF.

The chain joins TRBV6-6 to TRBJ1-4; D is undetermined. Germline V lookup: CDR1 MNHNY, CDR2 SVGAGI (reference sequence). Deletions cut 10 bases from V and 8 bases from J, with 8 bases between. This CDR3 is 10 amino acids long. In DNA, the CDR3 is TGTGCCACCCAGCGGGAAAAACTGTTTTTT. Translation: CATQREKLFF.

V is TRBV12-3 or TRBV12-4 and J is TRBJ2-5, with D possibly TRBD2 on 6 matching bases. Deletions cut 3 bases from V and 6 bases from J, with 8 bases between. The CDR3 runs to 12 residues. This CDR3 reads CASSFGGKTQYF. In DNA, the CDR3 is TGTGCCAGCAGTTTCGGGGGTAAGACCCAGTACTTC.

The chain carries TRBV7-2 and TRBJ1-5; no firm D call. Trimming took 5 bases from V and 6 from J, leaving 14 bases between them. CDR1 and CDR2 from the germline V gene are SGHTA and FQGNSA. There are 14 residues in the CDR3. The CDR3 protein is CASSPPGSSQPQHF. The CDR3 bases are TGTGCCAGCAGCCCCCCCGGGTCTAGTCAGCCCCAGCATTTT.

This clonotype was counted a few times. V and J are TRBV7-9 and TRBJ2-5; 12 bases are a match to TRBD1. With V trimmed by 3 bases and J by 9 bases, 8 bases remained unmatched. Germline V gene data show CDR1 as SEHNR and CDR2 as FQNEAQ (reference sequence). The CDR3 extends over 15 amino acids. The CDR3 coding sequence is TGTGCCAGCAGCTTGGGACAGGGGGCTAGGGAGGCCCAGTACTTC. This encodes CASSLGQGAREAQYF.

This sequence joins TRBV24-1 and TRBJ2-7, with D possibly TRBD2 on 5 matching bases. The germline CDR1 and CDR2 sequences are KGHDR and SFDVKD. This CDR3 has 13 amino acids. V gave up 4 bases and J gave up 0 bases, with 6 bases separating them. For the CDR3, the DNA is TGTGCCACCAGTGAGGGGAGCTCCTACGAGCAGTACTTC. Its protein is CATSEGSSYEQYF.

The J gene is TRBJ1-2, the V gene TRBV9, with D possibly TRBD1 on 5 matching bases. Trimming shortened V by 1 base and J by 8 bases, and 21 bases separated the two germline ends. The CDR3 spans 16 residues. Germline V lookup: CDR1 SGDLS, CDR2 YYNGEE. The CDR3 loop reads CASSVNQDTSRDGYTF. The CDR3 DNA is TGTGCCAGCAGCGTAAACCAGGACACCTCCCGAGACGGCTACACCTTC.

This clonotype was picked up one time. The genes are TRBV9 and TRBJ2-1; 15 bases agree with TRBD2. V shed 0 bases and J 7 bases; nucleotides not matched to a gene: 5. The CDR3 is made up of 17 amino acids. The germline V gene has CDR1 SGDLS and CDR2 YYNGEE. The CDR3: CASSVGGLAGGLNEQFF. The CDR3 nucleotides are TGTGCCAGCAGCGTAGGGGGACTAGCGGGAGGATTGAATGAGCAGTTCTTC. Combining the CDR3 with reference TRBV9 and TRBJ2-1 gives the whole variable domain DSGVTQTPKHLITATGQRVTLRCSPRSGDLSVYWYQQSLDQGLQFLIQYYNGEERAKGNILERFSAQQFPDLHSELNLSSLELGDSALYFCASSVGGLAGGLNEQFFGPGTRLTVL.

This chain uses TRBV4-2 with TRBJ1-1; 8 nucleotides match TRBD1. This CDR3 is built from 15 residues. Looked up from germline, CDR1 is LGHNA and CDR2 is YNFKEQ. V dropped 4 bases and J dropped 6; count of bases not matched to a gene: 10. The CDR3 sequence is CASSPPGQGGSEAFF. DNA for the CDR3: TGTGCCAGCAGCCCACCCGGACAGGGTGGTTCTGAAGCTTTCTTT.

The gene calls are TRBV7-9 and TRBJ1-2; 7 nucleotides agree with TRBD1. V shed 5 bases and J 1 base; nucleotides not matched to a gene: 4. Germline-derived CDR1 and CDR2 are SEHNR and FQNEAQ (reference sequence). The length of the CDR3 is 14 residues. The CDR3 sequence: CASSLGQNNYGYTF. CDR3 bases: TGTGCCAGCAGCCTGGGACAGAATAACTATGGCTACACCTTC. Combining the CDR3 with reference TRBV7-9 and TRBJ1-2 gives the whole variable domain DTGVSQNPRHKITKRGQNVTFRCDPISEHNRLYWYRQTLGQGPEFLTYFQNEAQLEKSRLLSDRFSAERPKGSFSTLEIQRTEQGDSAMYLCASSLGQNNYGYTFGSGTRLTVV.